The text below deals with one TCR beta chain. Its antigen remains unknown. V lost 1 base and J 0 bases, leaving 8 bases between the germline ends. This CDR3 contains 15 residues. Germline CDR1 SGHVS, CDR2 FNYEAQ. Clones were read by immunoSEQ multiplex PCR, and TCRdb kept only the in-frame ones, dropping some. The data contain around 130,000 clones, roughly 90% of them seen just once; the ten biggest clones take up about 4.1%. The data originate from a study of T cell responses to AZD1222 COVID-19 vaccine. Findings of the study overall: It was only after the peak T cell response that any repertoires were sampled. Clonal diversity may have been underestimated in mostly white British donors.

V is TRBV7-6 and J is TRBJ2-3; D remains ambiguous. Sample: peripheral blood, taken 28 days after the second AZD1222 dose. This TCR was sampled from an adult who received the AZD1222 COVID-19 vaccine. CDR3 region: CASSLDLYSTDTQYF. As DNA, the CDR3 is TGTGCCAGCAGCTTAGACCTATATAGCACAGATACGCAGTATTTT.